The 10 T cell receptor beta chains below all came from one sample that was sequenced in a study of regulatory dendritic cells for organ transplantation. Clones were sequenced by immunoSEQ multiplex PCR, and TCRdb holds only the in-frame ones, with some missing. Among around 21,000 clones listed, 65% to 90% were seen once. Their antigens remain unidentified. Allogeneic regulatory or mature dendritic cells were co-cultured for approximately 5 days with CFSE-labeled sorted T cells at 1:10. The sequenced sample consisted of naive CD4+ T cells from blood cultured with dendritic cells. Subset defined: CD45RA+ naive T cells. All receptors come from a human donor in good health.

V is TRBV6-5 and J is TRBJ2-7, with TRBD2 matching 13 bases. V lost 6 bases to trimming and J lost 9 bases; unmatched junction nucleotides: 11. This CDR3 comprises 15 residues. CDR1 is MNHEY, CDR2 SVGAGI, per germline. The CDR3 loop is CASSPGLAGALGQYF. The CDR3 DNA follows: TGTGCCAGCAGCCCAGGACTAGCGGGAGCGCTAGGGCAGTACTTC.

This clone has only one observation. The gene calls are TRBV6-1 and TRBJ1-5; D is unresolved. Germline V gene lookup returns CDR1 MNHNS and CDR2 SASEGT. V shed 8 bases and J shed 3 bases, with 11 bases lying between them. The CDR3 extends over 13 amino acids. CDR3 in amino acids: CASGRPINQPQHF. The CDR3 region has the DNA TGTGCCAGCGGGCGGCCTATCAATCAGCCCCAGCATTTT.

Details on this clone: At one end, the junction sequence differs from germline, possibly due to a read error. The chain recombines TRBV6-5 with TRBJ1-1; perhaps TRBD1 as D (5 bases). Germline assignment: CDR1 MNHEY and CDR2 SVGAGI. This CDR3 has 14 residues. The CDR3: CASSLGTLNTEASF. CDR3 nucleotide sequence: TGTGCCAGCAGTTTAGGGACTTTGAACACTGAAGCTTCCTTT.

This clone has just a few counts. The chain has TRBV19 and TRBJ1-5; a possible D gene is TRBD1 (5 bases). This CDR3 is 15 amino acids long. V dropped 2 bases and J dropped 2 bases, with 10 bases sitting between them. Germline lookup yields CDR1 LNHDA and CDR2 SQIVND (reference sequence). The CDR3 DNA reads TGTGCCAGTAGTATAAGGGGCGCGGGCAATCAGCCCCAGCATTTT. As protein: CASSIRGAGNQPQHF.

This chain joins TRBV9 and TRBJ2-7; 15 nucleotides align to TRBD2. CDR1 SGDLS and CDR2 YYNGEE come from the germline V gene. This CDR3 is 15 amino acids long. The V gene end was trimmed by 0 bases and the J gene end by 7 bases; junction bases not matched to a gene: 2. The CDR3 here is CASSVGGLAGGEQYF. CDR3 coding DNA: TGTGCCAGCAGCGTAGGAGGACTAGCGGGAGGGGAGCAGTACTTC.

The chain's CDR3 is CASTPGGRTGPYEQYF. In DNA form, the CDR3 reads TGTGCCAGCACCCCGGGTGGGCGGACGGGGCCCTACGAGCAGTACTTC. This rearrangement joins TRBV11-2 to TRBJ2-7, with D tentatively TRBD1 or TRBD2 (5 bases each). Trimming pared 7 bases from V and 2 bases from J, leaving 21 bases between. Germline CDR1 and CDR2: SGHAT and FQNNGV. The CDR3 has 16 amino acids.

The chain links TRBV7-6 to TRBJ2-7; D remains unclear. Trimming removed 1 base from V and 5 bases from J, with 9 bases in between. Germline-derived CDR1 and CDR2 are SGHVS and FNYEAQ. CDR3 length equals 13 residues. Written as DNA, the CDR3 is TGTGCCAGCAGCTTAGGGGCGTGGGACGAGCAGTACTTC. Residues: CASSLGAWDEQYF.

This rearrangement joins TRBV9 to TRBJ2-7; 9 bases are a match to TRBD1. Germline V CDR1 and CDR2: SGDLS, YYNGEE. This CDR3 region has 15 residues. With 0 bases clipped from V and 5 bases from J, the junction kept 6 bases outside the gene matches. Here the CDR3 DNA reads TGTGCCAGCAGCGTAGGTGGGACAGGGCCCCACGAGCAGTACTTC. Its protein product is CASSVGGTGPHEQYF.

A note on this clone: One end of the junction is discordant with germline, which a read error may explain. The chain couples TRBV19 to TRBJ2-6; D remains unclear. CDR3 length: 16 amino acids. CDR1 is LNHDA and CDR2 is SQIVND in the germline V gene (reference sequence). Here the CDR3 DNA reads TGTGCCAGTAGTAGATCCCTGGTCTCTGGAGCCAACGTCCTGACTTTC. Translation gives CASSRSLVSGANVLTF.

Here the CDR3 reads CASSGAGTLTDTQYF. As DNA, the CDR3 is TGTGCCAGCAGTGGGGCGGGGACTCTCACAGATACGCAGTATTTT. The J gene is TRBJ2-3, the V gene TRBV2; possible D gene TRBD2, 6 bases. With 4 bases removed from V and 2 bases from J, the gap between germline ends came to 13 bases. Germline lookup yields CDR1 SNHLY and CDR2 FYNNEI. The CDR3 length is 15 residues.